This passage covers 18 T cell receptor beta chains from one sample sequenced in a study of cytomegalovirus exposure and HLA in healthy donors (dated by TCRdb to between 2016 and 2019). The library was made by the immunoSEQ multiplex PCR assay. For the multiplex PCR, a mixture combining 60 forward primers for TCR Vbeta segments and 13 reverse primers for TCR Jbeta segments was used. Not all clones reach the TCRdb copy of this immuneACCESS table, which keeps in-frame sequences only. Checked studies attribute under half of the gap to unresolved V genes and leave the rest unexplained. The sample table contains some 110,000 clones; only one count was recorded for approximately 70% of them. Jointly, the top ten make up approximately 0.9% of the sample. The sample consisted of PBMCs. Source of these receptors: a woman aged 25 to 39 in good health and CMV-seronegative.

V usage is TRBV12-5 and J usage is TRBJ1-2; 7 bases fit TRBD1. The germline gives CDR1 LGHNT, CDR2 FRNRAP. V shed 3 bases, J shed 3 bases, and the junction held 1 base outside the gene matches. The CDR3 covers 13 residues. The CDR3 region is CASGFQGDYGYTF. The CDR3 nucleotides read TGTGCTAGTGGTTTCCAGGGGGACTATGGCTACACCTTC.

The chain combines TRBV5-5 with TRBJ2-2; D remains unclear. The germline V gene has CDR1 SGHKS and CDR2 YYEKEE (reference sequence). The CDR3 is 13 residues long. Trimming removed 1 base from V and 7 bases from J, with 8 bases in between. The CDR3 is CASSLYGGGELFF. In nucleotides, the CDR3 is TGTGCCAGCAGCTTGTACGGCGGCGGGGAGCTGTTTTTT.

This clone appeared a few times. This chain connects TRBV20-1 to TRBJ2-7; 10 positions agree with TRBD2. The CDR3 extends over 11 amino acids. Germline lookup yields CDR1 DFQATT and CDR2 SNEGSKA (reference sequence). V dropped 1 base and J dropped 11; count of bases not matched to a gene: 2. CDR3 DNA: TGCAGTGCTAGAGCCGGGACTAGCGAGTACTTC. Translated, it gives CSARAGTSEYF.

The chain carries TRBV30 and TRBJ2-5; TRBD2 aligns across 7 bases. V trimming: 3 bases; J trimming: 5 bases; junction bases outside the gene matches: 12. The CDR3 has 15 amino acids. The germline V gene has CDR1 GTSNPN and CDR2 SVGIG (reference sequence). The CDR3 DNA reads as TGTGCCTGGAGCGTCACCCCCCGGGGAGGGGAGACCCAGTACTTC. As protein: CAWSVTPRGGETQYF.

The chain is built from TRBV5-6 and TRBJ2-7, with D possibly being TRBD1 (6 bases). Trimming removed 3 bases at V and 7 bases at J, with 14 bases between. Germline-derived CDR1 and CDR2 are SGHDT and YYEEEE. The CDR3 sequence is 13 residues long. The CDR3 nucleotides are TGTGCCAGCAGCTGGACAGCCACCACTGAGCAGTACTTC. Residues: CASSWTATTEQYF.

The count of this clone is one. V and J are TRBV6-5 and TRBJ1-2, with 8 bases that match TRBD1. CDR3 size: 16 residues. V shed 2 bases and J 4 bases; nucleotides not matched to a gene: 9. Germline CDR1 reads MNHEY; CDR2 reads SVGAGI. CDR3 sequence reads: CASSYGQGARIYGYTF. The CDR3 DNA is TGTGCCAGCAGTTACGGCCAGGGGGCCCGTATCTATGGCTACACCTTC.

This clone has just one count. The V gene is TRBV5-1, the J gene TRBJ2-3; TRBD2 agrees at 8 bases. Germline loops: CDR1 SGHRS, CDR2 YFSETQ. This CDR3 region has 14 residues. J lost 5 bases, V lost 1 base, and 3 bases had no gene match. CDR3 DNA: TGCGCCAGCAGCTTGACGGGAGGGTTAGATACGCAGTATTTT. Translating it yields CASSLTGGLDTQYF.

The chain joins TRBV25-1 to TRBJ2-1; TRBD1 is a possible D gene (6 bases). Trimming shortened V by 5 bases and J by 0 bases, and 20 bases separated the two germline ends. The CDR3 runs to 18 residues. Germline V gives CDR1 MGHDK, CDR2 SYGVNS. The CDR3 nucleotides are TGTGCCAGCAGTTTTGAACGAGCTACAGGGAGCTCCTACAATGAGCAGTTCTTC. Protein: CASSFERATGSSYNEQFF.

The rearrangement links TRBV6-5 to TRBJ1-1, with TRBD1 matching over 9 bases. This CDR3 has 13 residues. Germline loops: CDR1 MNHEY, CDR2 SVGAGI. With 5 bases clipped from V and 6 bases from J, the junction kept 4 bases outside the gene matches. This CDR3 reads CASSTGGAAEAFF. CDR3 nucleotide sequence: TGTGCCAGCAGTACAGGGGGCGCCGCTGAAGCTTTCTTT.

The chain has TRBV5-1 and TRBJ2-3; a weak D match, TRBD1 (6 bases). Germline CDR1 SGHRS, CDR2 YFSETQ. This CDR3 comprises 15 residues. Trimming shortened V by 0 bases and J by 0 bases, and 8 bases separated the two germline ends. DNA for the CDR3: TGCGCCAGCAGCTTGGGGGGGCTTAGCACAGATACGCAGTATTTT. Its translation: CASSLGGLSTDTQYF.

The chain has TRBV30 and TRBJ1-4; D gene ambiguous. Per the germline V gene, CDR1 is GTSNPN and CDR2 is SVGIG (reference sequence). The V gene lost 8 bases and the J gene lost 7 bases, with 14 bases spanning the gap. The CDR3 sequence is 12 residues long. CDR3 DNA sequence: TGTGCCGGAGGCAGTCGTAGTGAAAAACTGTTTTTT. It codes for CAGGSRSEKLFF.

The CDR3 here is CASSPQTGMNEQFF. The CDR3 nucleotides read TGCGCCAGCAGTCCCCAAACAGGGATGAATGAGCAGTTCTTC. The V call is TRBV5-1, the J call TRBJ2-1; tentative D call: TRBD1 (6 bases). The CDR3 is made up of 14 amino acids. V lost 5 bases and J 7 bases, leaving 16 bases between the germline ends. In germline, CDR1 is SGHRS, CDR2 YFSETQ.

V and J are TRBV19 and TRBJ1-1; no clear D. This CDR3 has 15 amino acids. CDR1 and CDR2 from the germline V gene are LNHDA and SQIVND (reference sequence). V was shortened by 6 bases and J by 0 bases, with 14 bases between the two germline ends. DNA of the CDR3: TGTGCCAGTAGACCAACCTTTACAGTGAACACTGAAGCTTTCTTT. Protein sequence: CASRPTFTVNTEAFF.

The gene calls are TRBV29-1 and TRBJ1-1; tentatively, D is TRBD1 (5 bases). The CDR3 has 13 amino acids. Germline CDR1 SQVTM, CDR2 ANQGSEA. The germline V and J ends were trimmed by 3 bases and 0 bases, with 8 bases remaining between them. CDR3: CSVEGGMNTEAFF. CDR3 coding DNA: TGCAGCGTTGAGGGGGGGATGAACACTGAAGCTTTCTTT.

The chain is built from TRBV13 and TRBJ2-2; a weak D match, TRBD2 (5 bases). The CDR3 has 15 amino acids. V gave up 5 bases and J gave up 7 bases, with 17 bases separating them. Germline-derived CDR1 and CDR2 are PRHDT and FYEKMQ (reference sequence). The CDR3 coding sequence is TGTGCCAGCAGCCGCCGGGGTCAGGCGGGCGGGGAGCTGTTTTTT. Amino acids: CASSRRGQAGGELFF.

The rearrangement joins TRBV2 to TRBJ2-7; TRBD1 aligns across 8 bases. Looked up from germline, CDR1 is SNHLY and CDR2 is FYNNEI. This CDR3 is 12 amino acids long. Trimming took 9 bases from V and 3 from J; bases not matched to a gene: 4. The CDR3 DNA sequence: TGTGCCAGACAAGACAGGGGCTACGAGCAGTACTTC. Its protein product is CARQDRGYEQYF.

This chain uses TRBV6-1 with TRBJ2-1; the match to TRBD2 covers 10 bases. This CDR3 contains 14 residues. The germline gives CDR1 MNHNS, CDR2 SASEGT. The trim removed 2 bases at V and 9 bases at J, leaving 4 bases unmatched. Written as DNA, the CDR3 is TGTGCCAGCAGTGAACTAGCGGGGGACGGTGAGCAGTTCTTC. It yields the protein CASSELAGDGEQFF.

Only a few counts were recorded for this clone. The J gene is TRBJ1-5, the V gene TRBV5-1; perhaps TRBD1 as D (6 bases). CDR1 SGHRS and CDR2 YFSETQ come from the germline V gene. Trimming pared 9 bases from V and 7 bases from J, leaving 14 bases between. This CDR3 region has 12 residues. The CDR3 nucleotides read TGCGCCAAACAGGGTTCGTGGCAGCCCCAGCATTTT. It codes for CAKQGSWQPQHF.